The 32 T cell receptor beta chains listed next were all sequenced from one sample in a study of Ad26.COV2.S vaccination and SARS-CoV-2 variants. Profiled with immunoSEQ multiplex PCR; TCRdb holds only in-frame clones, not every one. The table has about 390,000 clones, roughly nine tenths seen once. Treatment specified: 19 received Ad26.COV2.S at low or high dose, single or two shots; roughly five received placebo; per-sample allocation not given. It was on day 63 after the first vaccine or placebo injection that samples were taken. Here the sequenced sample was peripheral blood, taken in a trial of Ad26.COV2.S vaccine versus placebo. The source of these receptors is a person between 18 and 65 years old who received the Ad26.COV2.S COVID-19 vaccine or a placebo.

The gene calls are TRBV7-9 and TRBJ1-6; D is undetermined. CDR1 is SEHNR, CDR2 FQNEAQ, per germline (reference sequence). V was pared by 8 bases and J by 7 bases, with 12 bases between. The CDR3 has 13 amino acids. CDR3 amino acids: CASLGLANSPLHF. Here the CDR3 DNA reads TGTGCCAGCCTCGGACTCGCCAATTCACCCCTCCACTTT.

The V and J genes are TRBV10-3 and TRBJ1-5; D is unclear. This CDR3 comprises 14 residues. The germline V and J ends were trimmed by 0 bases and 7 bases, with 10 bases remaining between them. Germline CDR1 ENHRY, CDR2 SYGVKD. CDR3 nucleotide sequence: TGTGCCATCAGTGAGTCGAAGGGTATACAGCCCCAGCATTTT. Amino acids: CAISESKGIQPQHF.

The chain recombines TRBV5-1 with TRBJ2-7; TRBD1 agrees at 7 bases. Germline CDR1 is SGHRS and CDR2 is YFSETQ. The CDR3 contains 16 residues. The V segment lost 4 bases and the J segment 4 bases; nucleotides outside the gene matches: 14. This chain's CDR3 is CASSPGQLTTTYEQYF. The CDR3 nucleotides read TGCGCCAGCAGCCCGGGACAGCTAACAACAACTTACGAGCAGTACTTC. The full variable domain, with the rest looked up from reference TRBV5-1 and TRBJ2-7, is KAGVTQTPRYLIKTRGQQVTLSCSPISGHRSVSWYQQTPGQGLQFLFEYFSETQRNKGNFPGRFSGRQFSNSRSEMNVSTLELGDSALYLCASSPGQLTTTYEQYFGPGTRLTVT.

The chain is built from TRBV4-2 and TRBJ2-5, with TRBD2 identical over 11 bases. This CDR3 has 17 residues. J gave up 2 bases and V 1 base, and 6 bases lay outside the gene matches. Per the germline V gene, CDR1 is LGHNA and CDR2 is YNFKEQ. The CDR3 reads CASSQALSSGGQETQYF. For the CDR3, the DNA is TGTGCCAGCAGCCAAGCCCTCTCTAGCGGGGGGCAAGAGACCCAGTACTTC.

The chain employs TRBV5-5 and TRBJ2-7; D may be TRBD1 (5 bases). V lost 0 bases, J lost 3 bases, and 13 bases lay in between. This CDR3 has 15 amino acids. Germline CDR1 is SGHKS and CDR2 is YYEKEE (reference sequence). The CDR3, as DNA: TGTGCCAGCAGCTTGGATCGTGACAGTTTCTACGAGCAGTACTTC. Protein sequence: CASSLDRDSFYEQYF.

The V gene is TRBV12-3 or TRBV12-4, the J gene TRBJ1-4; D is perhaps TRBD1 (5 bases). V was cut by 7 bases and J by 8 bases, with 11 bases left in between. The CDR3 is made up of 12 amino acids. Here the CDR3 reads CASTENREKLFF. In DNA, the CDR3 is TGTGCCAGCACCGAGAACAGGGAAAAACTGTTTTTT.

The genes are TRBV19 and TRBJ2-3; TRBD2 agrees at 7 bases. Per the germline V gene, CDR1 is LNHDA and CDR2 is SQIVND (reference sequence). The CDR3 runs 14 residues. Trimming took 7 bases from V and 4 from J; bases not matched to a gene: 8. CDR3: CASTSGLVSDTQYF. DNA for the CDR3: TGTGCCAGTACTTCCGGACTAGTCTCAGATACGCAGTATTTT.

Only one count was recorded for this clone. The chain links TRBV6-5 to TRBJ1-2; maybe TRBD1 (6 bases). V shed 6 bases and J shed 7 bases, with 21 bases lying between them. The length of the CDR3 is 15 residues. The V gene's germline CDR1 is MNHEY and CDR2 SVGAGI. The CDR3: CASSPPTSGAGGYTF. CDR3 bases: TGTGCCAGCAGCCCCCCGACATCGGGGGCGGGTGGCTACACCTTC.

The genes are TRBV11-1 and TRBJ1-1; D gene uncertain. This CDR3 is 16 amino acids long. V was shortened by 5 bases and J by 0 bases, with 16 bases between the two germline ends. The germline V gene has CDR1 SGHAT and CDR2 FQDESV (reference sequence). The CDR3 sequence is CASSPAVFTMNTEAFF. The CDR3, as DNA: TGTGCCAGCAGCCCCGCCGTATTTACAATGAACACTGAAGCTTTCTTT.

This sequence joins TRBV5-1 and TRBJ2-5; 8 nucleotides line up with TRBD1. CDR1 and CDR2 from the germline V gene are SGHRS and YFSETQ. With 4 bases clipped from V and 5 bases from J, the junction kept 13 bases outside the gene matches. This CDR3 has 16 residues. The CDR3 nucleotides read TGCGCCAGCAGCCAGACCTCAGGGGGCGATGGGGAGACCCAGTACTTC. Protein sequence: CASSQTSGGDGETQYF.

V is TRBV7-9 and J is TRBJ2-2; D possibly corresponds to TRBD1 (5 bases). From germline, CDR1 is SEHNR and CDR2 FQNEAQ (reference sequence). The CDR3 is made up of 15 amino acids. V lost 7 bases and J lost 5, with 17 bases in between. CDR3 residues: CASKWGGEETGELFF. As DNA, the CDR3 is TGTGCCAGCAAATGGGGCGGAGAAGAGACCGGGGAGCTGTTTTTT.

The genes are TRBV7-8 and TRBJ2-3; 9 bases agree with TRBD2. After removal of 5 bases from V and 2 bases from J, the junction contained 8 bases not matched to a gene. Germline V gives CDR1 SGHVS, CDR2 FQNEAQ. This CDR3 is 16 amino acids long. As DNA, the CDR3 is TGTGCCAGCAGCCATAAGCGGGGGGAGTTCACAGATACGCAGTATTTT. It codes for CASSHKRGEFTDTQYF.

V usage is TRBV5-4 and J usage is TRBJ2-5, with 7 bases identical to TRBD2. The V segment lost 0 bases and the J segment 1 base; nucleotides outside the gene matches: 3. Germline V lookup: CDR1 SGHNT, CDR2 YYREEE (reference sequence). This CDR3 region has 15 residues. The CDR3 sequence: CASSLGSSGQETQYF. As DNA, the CDR3 is TGTGCCAGCAGCTTGGGTTCTAGCGGCCAAGAGACCCAGTACTTC.

The chain recombines TRBV28 with TRBJ2-1; TRBD1 matches at 9 bases. CDR3 length: 16 amino acids. Germline values: CDR1 MDHEN, CDR2 SYDVKM. Trimming took 4 bases from V and 2 from J; bases not matched to a gene: 6. CDR3 residues: CASSYQQGATYNEQFF. The CDR3, as DNA: TGTGCCAGCAGTTACCAACAGGGGGCTACCTACAATGAGCAGTTCTTC.

The V call is TRBV7-2, the J call TRBJ1-2; D is possibly TRBD1 (6 bases). Germline loops: CDR1 SGHTA, CDR2 FQGNSA. V was cut by 5 bases and J by 3 bases, with 16 bases left in between. This CDR3 has 15 amino acids. The CDR3 DNA reads as TGTGCCAGCAGCCTAAGACAGGAAATGGACTATGGCTACACCTTC. Protein: CASSLRQEMDYGYTF.

The genes are TRBV19 and TRBJ2-1; weak D call: TRBD1 (7 bases). The CDR3 covers 15 residues. CDR1 LNHDA and CDR2 SQIVND come from the germline V gene (reference sequence). Deletions cut 5 bases from V and 0 bases from J, with 11 bases between. The CDR3 bases are TGTGCCAGTAGTGCCCAGGGGGGCTCCTACAATGAGCAGTTCTTC. It codes for CASSAQGGSYNEQFF.

This chain joins TRBV11-2 and TRBJ2-2, with D possibly being TRBD2 (6 bases). Germline-derived CDR1 and CDR2 are SGHAT and FQNNGV. Trimming took off 7 bases at V and 4 bases at J, with 16 bases between the two ends. The CDR3 loop spans 15 amino acids. The CDR3 region is CASTIERRGTGELFF. The CDR3 coding sequence is TGTGCCAGCACCATAGAGAGGAGGGGCACCGGGGAGCTGTTTTTT.

The chain combines TRBV4-1 with TRBJ2-3; perhaps TRBD2 as D (6 bases). The CDR3 has 14 amino acids. The germline CDR1 and CDR2 sequences are MGHRA and YSYEKL. V lost 5 bases and J 1 base, leaving 10 bases between the germline ends. DNA for the CDR3: TGCGCCAGCAGCGCGGGGTGGGGCACAGATACGCAGTATTTT. This codes for CASSAGWGTDTQYF.

The rearrangement joins TRBV18 to TRBJ1-6; D call uncertain. The CDR3 is 19 amino acids. Germline assignment: CDR1 KGHSH and CDR2 LQKENI. With 0 bases removed from V and 0 bases from J, the gap between germline ends came to 15 bases. The CDR3 region has the DNA TGTGCCAGCTCACCACCGGCAGGCCTCACAAGCTCCTATAATTCACCCCTCCACTTT. Residues: CASSPPAGLTSSYNSPLHF.

The rearrangement uses TRBV7-9 and TRBJ1-1; 10 nucleotides agree with TRBD1. The trim removed 1 base at V and 3 bases at J, leaving 5 bases unmatched. CDR3 length equals 16 residues. Germline assignment: CDR1 SEHNR and CDR2 FQNEAQ (reference sequence). CDR3 in amino acids: CASSLEDRGRDTEAFF. DNA for the CDR3: TGTGCCAGCAGCTTAGAAGACAGGGGGCGAGACACTGAAGCTTTCTTT. The full variable domain, with the rest looked up from reference TRBV7-9 and TRBJ1-1, is DTGVSQNPRHKITKRGQNVTFRCDPISEHNRLYWYRQTLGQGPEFLTYFQNEAQLEKSRLLSDRFSAERPKGSFSTLEIQRTEQGDSAMYLCASSLEDRGRDTEAFFGQGTRLTVV.

This sequence joins TRBV18 and TRBJ1-1; possible D gene TRBD1, 5 bases. CDR3 length: 14 amino acids. Trimming cost V 6 bases and J 4 bases, with 15 bases left between them. Germline V lookup: CDR1 KGHSH, CDR2 LQKENI. The CDR3 coding sequence is TGTGCCAGCTCCGGTGGGCGGGGCGGCACTGAAGCTTTCTTT. It translates to CASSGGRGGTEAFF.

The rearrangement joins TRBV6-5 to TRBJ1-5, with 9 nucleotides matching TRBD1. After removal of 6 bases from V and 3 bases from J, the junction contained 3 bases not matched to a gene. This CDR3 comprises 14 residues. Germline assignment: CDR1 MNHEY and CDR2 SVGAGI. The CDR3 is CASRTQGANQPQHF. The CDR3 coding sequence is TGTGCCAGCAGAACACAGGGGGCCAATCAGCCCCAGCATTTT.

The chain recombines TRBV21-1 with TRBJ2-7; the listed D gene, TRBD1, was not tested against the DNA. TRBV21-1 is a pseudogene. The CDR3 runs to 17 residues. The CDR3 DNA follows: TGTGCCAGCAGCAAAGGGGTACAGGGACCCAGCTCCTACGAGCAGTACTTC. This codes for CASSKGVQGPSSYEQYF.

Here the CDR3 reads CASSPTETGELFF. CDR3 nucleotides: TGTGCCAGCTCACCGACTGAAACCGGGGAGCTGTTTTTT. The chain recombines TRBV18 with TRBJ2-2, with D unclear. The germline V and J ends were trimmed by 3 bases and 5 bases, with 7 bases remaining between them. The CDR3 length is 13 residues. The germline gives CDR1 KGHSH, CDR2 LQKENI.

This chain links TRBV4-1 with TRBJ2-3; 13 bases map to TRBD2. Trimming at V came to 1 base and at J to 1 base, leaving 5 bases not matched to a gene. The length of the CDR3 is 18 residues. The germline gives CDR1 MGHRA, CDR2 YSYEKL. In DNA form, the CDR3 reads TGCGCCAGCAGCCAAGTACTAGCGGGGGGGCAGGGCACAGATACGCAGTATTTT. It is translated as CASSQVLAGGQGTDTQYF.

V usage is TRBV7-2 and J usage is TRBJ2-6; D tentatively fits TRBD1 or TRBD2 (6 bases each). V dropped 2 bases and J dropped 4 bases, with 15 bases sitting between them. This CDR3 comprises 17 residues. CDR1 and CDR2 from the germline V gene are SGHTA and FQGNSA. Written as DNA, the CDR3 is TGTGCCAGCAGCTTATTTTTCGGGGGCTCCGGGGCCAACGTCCTGACTTTC. It codes for CASSLFFGGSGANVLTF. Full variable domain (outside the CDR3, taken from reference TRBV7-2 and TRBJ2-6): GAGVSQSPSNKVTEKGKDVELRCDPISGHTALYWYRQSLGQGLEFLIYFQGNSAPDKSGLPSDRFSAERTGGSVSTLTIQRTQQEDSAVYLCASSLFFGGSGANVLTFGAGSRLTVL.

The V gene is TRBV5-1, the J gene TRBJ1-3; weak D call: TRBD1 (5 bases). The germline V and J ends were trimmed by 5 bases and 4 bases, with 13 bases remaining between them. CDR3 length: 14 amino acids. Germline-derived CDR1 and CDR2 are SGHRS and YFSETQ. The CDR3 bases are TGCGCCAGCAGTTTTGACAGAGCCGGAAACACCATATATTTT. Translating it yields CASSFDRAGNTIYF.

The chain joins TRBV7-2 to TRBJ2-3; D gene unclear. V lost 0 bases and J lost 6, with 7 bases in between. The CDR3 has 13 amino acids. The germline gives CDR1 SGHTA, CDR2 FQGNSA. CDR3 bases: TGTGCCAGCAGCTTAGCGCTATCGGATACGCAGTATTTT. Translation: CASSLALSDTQYF.

J is TRBJ2-7 and V is TRBV21-1. TRBV21-1 is noted as a pseudogene. The CDR3 has 16 amino acids. CDR3 protein: CASSKIGRGGPYEQYF. CDR3 DNA: TGTGCCAGCAGCAAAATTGGTCGTGGGGGGCCCTACGAGCAGTACTTC.

This chain connects TRBV10-3 to TRBJ2-1; a weak D match, TRBD2 (6 bases). CDR3 length: 13 amino acids. The V end lost 10 bases, the J end lost 7 bases, and 17 bases lay between the germline ends. CDR1 is ENHRY, CDR2 SYGVKD, per germline. DNA of the CDR3: TGTGCCAGCGGACGGGGGATTAGAAATGAGCAGTTCTTC. It translates to CASGRGIRNEQFF.

The J gene is TRBJ2-6, the V gene TRBV28; no reliable D call. V gave up 4 bases and J gave up 0 bases, with 10 bases separating them. The CDR3 has 16 amino acids. CDR1 MDHEN and CDR2 SYDVKM come from the germline V gene. In DNA form, the CDR3 reads TGTGCCAGCAGTTCCCAATTTCACTCTGGGGCCAACGTCCTGACTTTC. It specifies CASSSQFHSGANVLTF.

The sample holds a few counts of this clone. The chain couples TRBV3-1 (or the pseudogene TRBV3-2) to TRBJ1-5, with 7 bases identical to TRBD1. CDR3 length: 15 residues. The ends lost 4 bases at V and 7 bases at J; junction bases unmatched: 10. Germline CDR1 is LGHDT and CDR2 is YNNKEL (reference sequence). The CDR3 DNA sequence: TGTGCCAGCAGCCGGAGAGGGGGCGCAGGACAGCCCCAGCATTTT. The encoded protein is CASSRRGGAGQPQHF.